The 17 T cell receptor beta chains listed next were all sequenced from one sample in a study of shared clonotypes between healthy human individuals. Assay used: immunoSEQ multiplex PCR; TCRdb lists only in-frame clones, some missing. The repertoire holds 1,500,000 or so clones, with roughly 96% as singletons. Source material: naive CD4+ T cells sorted from blood. Subset: CD45RA+ positively selected. The receptors stem from a man aged 30 to 39 in good health.

About this clone: Other nucleotide sequences in the sample specify the same CDR3. This sequence joins TRBV2 and TRBJ1-3, with D possibly matching TRBD1 (5 bases). The germline CDR1 and CDR2 sequences are SNHLY and FYNNEI. The CDR3 has 12 amino acids. Trimming cost V 7 bases and J 4 bases, with 8 bases left between them. CDR3 in amino acids: CASIGAGNTIYF. CDR3 bases: TGTGCCAGCATAGGGGCCGGAAACACCATATATTTT.

The V call is TRBV19, the J call TRBJ2-1, with 12 bases fitting TRBD1. This CDR3 is 14 amino acids long. The germline V gene has CDR1 LNHDA and CDR2 SQIVND (reference sequence). After removal of 6 bases from V and 6 bases from J, the junction contained 3 bases not matched to a gene. Here the CDR3 reads CASSGTGGLNEQFF. DNA for the CDR3: TGTGCCAGTAGCGGGACAGGGGGCCTCAATGAGCAGTTCTTC.

V is TRBV4-1 and J is TRBJ2-7, with D perhaps matching TRBD2 (5 bases). Germline CDR1 reads MGHRA; CDR2 reads YSYEKL. CDR3 length: 14 residues. The ends were cut back, 3 bases at V and 3 bases at J, with 12 bases in the middle. CDR3 loop: CASSHRTDVYEQYF. CDR3 sequence (DNA): TGCGCCAGCAGCCATCGGACTGATGTCTACGAGCAGTACTTC.

This chain's CDR3 is CATSRERLADNEQFF. The CDR3 DNA reads as TGTGCCACCAGCAGAGAACGACTAGCGGACAATGAGCAGTTCTTC. The chain is built from TRBV15 and TRBJ2-1; 9 bases are shared with TRBD2. Germline V lookup: CDR1 LNHNV, CDR2 YYDKDF (reference sequence). CDR3 length: 15 residues. V dropped 0 bases and J dropped 5; count of bases not matched to a gene: 2.

V usage is TRBV18 and J usage is TRBJ1-5; 8 bases match TRBD1. The germline V gene encodes CDR1 KGHSH and CDR2 LQKENI. This CDR3 has 19 residues. The V segment lost 1 base and the J segment 7 bases; nucleotides outside the gene matches: 18. CDR3 sequence: CASSPLEISGAGGHQPQHF. The CDR3 DNA follows: TGTGCCAGCTCACCACTTGAGATTTCGGGGGCAGGGGGCCACCAGCCCCAGCATTTT.

The chain couples TRBV15 to TRBJ1-5; D unresolved. The length of the CDR3 is 12 residues. V lost 1 base and J 7 bases, leaving 5 bases between the germline ends. The V gene's germline CDR1 is LNHNV and CDR2 YYDKDF (reference sequence). CDR3 in amino acids: CATSRAFQPQHF. In DNA, the CDR3 is TGTGCCACCAGCAGAGCATTCCAGCCCCAGCATTTT. The full variable domain, its missing parts supplied by reference TRBV15 and TRBJ1-5, is DAMVIQNPRYQVTQFGKPVTLSCSQTLNHNVMYWYQQKSSQAPKLLFHYYDKDFNNEADTPDNFQSRRPNTSFCFLDIRSPGLGDTAMYLCATSRAFQPQHFGDGTRLSIL.

The rearrangement joins TRBV19 to TRBJ2-4; 8 bases are shared with TRBD2. Losses at the gene ends were 0 bases for V and 6 bases for J; bases not matched to a gene: 4. Germline CDR1 reads LNHDA; CDR2 reads SQIVND (reference sequence). CDR3 length: 15 amino acids. CDR3 nucleotide sequence: TGTGCCAGTAGTATAGATCTAGCGGGCCTAAACATTCAGTACTTC. This codes for CASSIDLAGLNIQYF.

The chain recombines TRBV18 with TRBJ1-5; D not resolved. Trimming left V 5 bases short and J 5 bases short, with 13 bases between. This CDR3 comprises 14 residues. The germline gives CDR1 KGHSH, CDR2 LQKENI. This CDR3 reads CASSERVQDQPQHF. CDR3 nucleotide sequence: TGTGCCAGCTCAGAAAGGGTACAAGATCAGCCCCAGCATTTT.

The chain carries TRBV28 and TRBJ2-7; 8 nucleotides line up with TRBD2. The CDR3 sequence is 15 residues long. Per the germline V gene, CDR1 is MDHEN and CDR2 is SYDVKM. V lost 6 bases and J lost 7; bases outside the gene matches: 14. The CDR3 bases are TGTGCCAGCAGATCTAGCCCGGGAGGGGGTTATGAGCAGTACTTC. Translation gives CASRSSPGGGYEQYF.

This chain connects TRBV29-1 to TRBJ2-7; maybe TRBD1 (6 bases). The germline V and J ends were trimmed by 4 bases and 3 bases, with 16 bases remaining between them. The CDR3 covers 14 residues. The V gene's germline CDR1 is SQVTM and CDR2 ANQGSEA. The CDR3 coding sequence is TGCAGCGTTGTAAGCGACAGGACCAACTACGAGCAGTACTTC. Its protein product is CSVVSDRTNYEQYF.

This chain joins TRBV2 and TRBJ1-3; D not resolved. Germline V gene lookup returns CDR1 SNHLY and CDR2 FYNNEI. This CDR3 contains 14 residues. The ends were cut back, 7 bases at V and 3 bases at J, with 13 bases in the middle. The CDR3 region is CASKPTSGGNTIYF. In DNA, the CDR3 is TGTGCCAGCAAACCAACATCCGGTGGAAACACCATATATTTT.

With regard to this clone: Other DNA sequences in this specimen translate into the identical CDR3. The chain joins TRBV5-1 to TRBJ1-1; D possibly corresponds to TRBD1 (6 bases). V lost 0 bases and J lost 3, with 9 bases in between. There are 14 residues in the CDR3. Germline CDR1 is SGHRS and CDR2 is YFSETQ. CDR3 protein: CASSLERGDTEAFF. CDR3 DNA: TGCGCCAGCAGCTTGGAGAGGGGGGACACTGAAGCTTTCTTT.

The chain employs TRBV9 and TRBJ2-3; 12 nucleotides align to TRBD2. CDR1 is SGDLS and CDR2 is YYNGEE in the germline V gene. The CDR3 runs to 17 residues. J gave up 4 bases and V 4 bases, and 10 bases lay outside the gene matches. CDR3 coding DNA: TGTGCCAGCAGCCCCACCTCGACTAGCGGGAGTTCAGATACGCAGTATTTT. Translated, it gives CASSPTSTSGSSDTQYF.

The gene calls are TRBV5-1 and TRBJ2-1, with TRBD1 matching 7 bases. The V segment lost 4 bases and the J segment 4 bases; nucleotides outside the gene matches: 14. Germline V lookup: CDR1 SGHRS, CDR2 YFSETQ. The CDR3 contains 17 residues. DNA for the CDR3: TGCGCCAGCAGCCTGGACAGGATAACTGGGATGTACAATGAGCAGTTCTTC. It translates to CASSLDRITGMYNEQFF.

The gene calls are TRBV6-6 and TRBJ2-3, with 9 nucleotides matching TRBD2. After removal of 0 bases from V and 8 bases from J, the junction contained 3 bases not matched to a gene. The V gene's germline CDR1 is MNHNY and CDR2 SVGAGI (reference sequence). The CDR3 sequence is 14 residues long. CDR3 nucleotides: TGTGCCAGCAGTTACTCCGCGGGGGGGGCTACGCAGTATTTT. This codes for CASSYSAGGATQYF.

In regard to this clone: The same CDR3 arises from other DNA sequences in this sample as well. The chain joins TRBV10-3 to TRBJ2-7; 7 positions match TRBD1. V lost 0 bases to trimming and J lost 0 bases; unmatched junction nucleotides: 2. CDR3 length equals 15 residues. Per germline, CDR1 ENHRY and CDR2 SYGVKD. The CDR3, as DNA: TGTGCCATCAGTGAGTCGACAGGGAGCTCCTACGAGCAGTACTTC. Its translation is CAISESTGSSYEQYF.

This clone appeared once. As DNA, the CDR3 is TGTGCCAGCAGCTTTGGGACCGGGAGGGCAACTAATGAAAAACTGTTTTTT. Residues: CASSFGTGRATNEKLFF. The gene calls are TRBV7-9 and TRBJ1-4; D perhaps matches TRBD1 (5 bases). CDR1 and CDR2 from the germline V gene are SEHNR and FQNEAQ (reference sequence). Trimming took 3 bases from V and 0 from J, leaving 14 bases between them. The CDR3 contains 17 residues.